Below, 17 T cell receptor beta chains from the same sample are listed, as sequenced in a study of blood T cell repertoires in COVID-19. TCRdb keeps only in-frame clones here, not all; method: immunoSEQ multiplex PCR. The profile shows about 140,000 clones, approximately 84% of them singletons. Sequenced material: peripheral blood. The receptors originated from a human donor in a cohort sampled during active COVID-19.

The sample holds a few counts of this clone. The genes are TRBV24-1 and TRBJ1-1; 8 bases fit TRBD1. This CDR3 comprises 14 residues. V lost 9 bases and J lost 3; bases outside the gene matches: 8. The germline V gene encodes CDR1 KGHDR and CDR2 SFDVKD. CDR3 nucleotide sequence: TGTGCCACCTTGGCAGGGGGCGCGTACACTGAAGCTTTCTTT. Residues: CATLAGGAYTEAFF.

This sequence joins TRBV7-9 and TRBJ2-6; 8 bases agree with TRBD1. V lost 5 bases, J lost 3 bases, and 12 bases stayed unmatched. The CDR3 length is 18 residues. Germline CDR1 is SEHNR and CDR2 is FQNEAQ (reference sequence). The CDR3 sequence: CASSDPQSGGFGANVLTF. The CDR3 nucleotides read TGTGCCAGCAGCGACCCTCAGTCAGGGGGCTTTGGGGCCAACGTCCTGACTTTC.

V gene TRBV30 combines with J gene TRBJ1-1; no clear D gene. The CDR3 covers 12 residues. Germline lookup yields CDR1 GTSNPN and CDR2 SVGIG (reference sequence). V lost 1 base and J 3 bases, leaving 6 bases between the germline ends. The CDR3 nucleotides read TGTGCCTGGAGTGGCGGATACACTGAAGCTTTCTTT. Its protein product is CAWSGGYTEAFF. Complete variable domain (other parts from reference TRBV30 and TRBJ1-1): SQTIHQWPATLVQPVGSPLSLECTVEGTSNPNLYWYRQAAGRGLQLLFYSVGIGQISSEVPQNLSASRPQDRQFILSSKKLLLSDSGFYLCAWSGGYTEAFFGQGTRLTVV.

The chain couples TRBV7-8 to TRBJ1-2; D is uncertain. CDR1 and CDR2 (germline): SGHVS, FQNEAQ. V dropped 4 bases and J dropped 2 bases, with 14 bases sitting between them. This CDR3 spans 15 amino acids. CDR3 bases: TGTGCCAGCAGCTCCCGGGCGGGGAAAAACTATGGCTACACCTTC. Translation gives CASSSRAGKNYGYTF.

The CDR3 DNA reads TGTGCCAGCAGTGAAGGGCAGGCATTCAACACTGAAGCTTTCTTT. Translated, it gives CASSEGQAFNTEAFF. This chain links TRBV6-1 with TRBJ1-1; the D is unclear. The CDR3 runs 15 residues. CDR1 is MNHNS and CDR2 is SASEGT in the germline V gene. Between the trimmed V and J ends, which lost 1 base and 2 bases, there was a span of 11 bases.

V gene TRBV6-5 combines with J gene TRBJ2-5; maybe TRBD1 (6 bases). From germline, CDR1 is MNHEY and CDR2 SVGAGI. The germline V and J ends were trimmed by 6 bases and 1 base, with 15 bases remaining between them. The length of the CDR3 is 15 residues. CDR3 bases: TGTGCCAGCAGCCAGCGCAGGGGAAGCCAAGAGACCCAGTACTTC. Amino acid sequence: CASSQRRGSQETQYF.

The chain is built from TRBV6-1 and TRBJ1-5; TRBD1 matches at 8 bases. The V segment lost 2 bases and the J segment 1 base; nucleotides outside the gene matches: 4. The CDR3 spans 16 residues. Germline CDR1 reads MNHNS; CDR2 reads SASEGT. The CDR3 here is CASSELAGGSNQPQHF. The CDR3 bases are TGTGCCAGCAGTGAATTGGCAGGGGGCAGCAATCAGCCCCAGCATTTT.

The chain uses TRBV7-8 and TRBJ1-1; D possibly corresponds to TRBD1 (6 bases). This CDR3 has 15 amino acids. With 5 bases removed from V and 7 bases from J, the gap between germline ends came to 20 bases. Germline CDR1 SGHVS, CDR2 FQNEAQ. The CDR3 is CASSLQGRGWSEAFF. Here the CDR3 DNA reads TGTGCCAGCAGCCTACAGGGTAGGGGTTGGAGTGAAGCTTTCTTT.

This clone was observed a handful of times. The chain uses TRBV29-1 and TRBJ2-5; 7 bases map to TRBD2. The J segment lost 0 bases and the V segment lost 8 bases, leaving 9 bases of the junction unmatched. The CDR3 is 14 residues long. Germline V gene lookup returns CDR1 SQVTM and CDR2 ANQGSEA. The CDR3 nucleotides read TGCAGCACCTGGGACGGGAGGTACCAAGAGACCCAGTACTTC. This sequence encodes CSTWDGRYQETQYF.

This chain connects TRBV5-1 to TRBJ2-3, with 10 bases matching TRBD1. V shed 2 bases and J 5 bases; nucleotides not matched to a gene: 5. Germline CDR1 SGHRS, CDR2 YFSETQ. CDR3 length equals 15 residues. CDR3 residues: CASSFRDRGLDTQYF. CDR3 nucleotide sequence: TGCGCCAGCAGCTTCCGGGACAGGGGATTAGATACGCAGTATTTT.

V and J are TRBV3-1 (or the pseudogene TRBV3-2) and TRBJ2-1; 7 bases align to TRBD2. Per the germline V gene, CDR1 is LGHDT and CDR2 is YNNKEL (reference sequence). The CDR3 extends over 14 amino acids. J was trimmed by 8 bases and V by 4 bases; bases with no gene match: 8. For the CDR3, the DNA is TGTGCCAGCAGCCGGGGCGGGAGTTCTTATGAGCAGTTCTTC. It is translated as CASSRGGSSYEQFF.

This clone was observed a handful of times. The chain recombines TRBV5-5 with TRBJ2-5; tentative D call: TRBD2 (6 bases). This CDR3 has 16 residues. Germline V CDR1 and CDR2: SGHKS, YYEKEE (reference sequence). Trimming took 0 bases from V and 1 from J, leaving 13 bases between them. CDR3 DNA: TGTGCCAGCAGCTTGGGACCCTTGGGAGGCCAAGAGACCCAGTACTTC. It encodes CASSLGPLGGQETQYF. The complete variable domain, with remaining parts taken from reference TRBV5-5 and TRBJ2-5, reads DAGVTQSPTHLIKTRGQQVTLRCSPISGHKSVSWYQQVLGQGPQFIFQYYEKEERGRGNFPDRFSARQFPNYSSELNVNALLLGDSALYLCASSLGPLGGQETQYFGPGTRLLVL.

CDR3 residues: CASTRTSGRTDTQYF. Written as DNA, the CDR3 is TGTGCCAGCACCAGGACTAGCGGGAGAACAGATACGCAGTATTTT. The chain is built from TRBV9 and TRBJ2-3; TRBD2 aligns across 13 bases. Germline CDR1 is SGDLS and CDR2 is YYNGEE. Losses at the gene ends were 6 bases for V and 3 bases for J; bases not matched to a gene: 4. The CDR3 sequence is 15 residues long.

The genes are TRBV30 and TRBJ2-2, with TRBD1 as a possible D gene (6 bases). The ends were cut back, 5 bases at V and 1 base at J, with 11 bases in the middle. The CDR3 extends over 14 amino acids. The germline CDR1 and CDR2 sequences are GTSNPN and SVGIG (reference sequence). CDR3 protein: CAWAGTLNTGELFF. The CDR3 region has the DNA TGTGCCTGGGCCGGGACACTGAACACCGGGGAGCTGTTTTTT. The whole variable domain, filled in from reference TRBV30 and TRBJ2-2, reads SQTIHQWPATLVQPVGSPLSLECTVEGTSNPNLYWYRQAAGRGLQLLFYSVGIGQISSEVPQNLSASRPQDRQFILSSKKLLLSDSGFYLCAWAGTLNTGELFFGEGSRLTVL.

The chain employs TRBV7-9 and TRBJ1-2; weak D call: TRBD1 (5 bases). This CDR3 is 13 amino acids long. Per the germline V gene, CDR1 is SEHNR and CDR2 is FQNEAQ (reference sequence). Trimming shortened V by 0 bases and J by 8 bases, and 10 bases separated the two germline ends. The CDR3 DNA is TGTGCCAGCAGCTTAGCCCAGGGTGGCGGCTACACCTTC. It yields the protein CASSLAQGGGYTF.

This chain links TRBV11-1 with TRBJ1-1; the match to TRBD1 covers 7 bases. Looked up from germline, CDR1 is SGHAT and CDR2 is FQDESV (reference sequence). This CDR3 is built from 15 residues. The V and J ends lost 4 bases and 0 bases, in that order; junction bases with no gene match: 5. DNA of the CDR3: TGTGCCAGCAGCTCAGGGACAGCCATGAACACTGAAGCTTTCTTT. Translated: CASSSGTAMNTEAFF.

V gene TRBV5-6 combines with J gene TRBJ2-7; the D gene is possibly TRBD1 (5 bases). The CDR3 loop spans 11 amino acids. CDR1 and CDR2 (germline): SGHDT, YYEEEE. The V end was cut by 4 bases, the J end by 3 bases, with 5 bases between. The CDR3 here is CASSQGYEQYF. DNA for the CDR3: TGTGCCAGCAGCCAGGGCTACGAGCAGTACTTC.